One and the same sample provided the 9 T cell receptor beta chains below, sequenced in a study of T cell repertoires in cytomegalovirus infection. MiXCR, run by TCRdb on the reads, gives a single entry per CDR3 protein. The sample carries 300,000 or so distinct CDR3 sequences, approximately 25% recorded once. No antigen has been assigned to these receptors. Material: cultured PBMCs, obtained from culture after CMV antigen stimulation. Every receptor here comes from a human donor in good health (CMV status not recorded). Some clones in this sample may be carry-over from other donors' samples.

This clonotype was counted at least ten times. V usage is TRBV7-8 and J usage is TRBJ1-2, with no clear D. V was trimmed by 0 bases and J by 6 bases, leaving 17 bases between them. Germline V lookup: CDR1 SGHVS, CDR2 FQNEAQ. The CDR3 has 16 amino acids. CDR3 in amino acids: CASSLAEILRGDGYTF. As DNA, the CDR3 is TGTGCCAGCAGCTTAGCGGAAATACTACGGGGTGATGGCTACACCTTC.

This clonotype turned up a few times. This chain connects TRBV12-3 or TRBV12-4 to TRBJ2-1; 12 positions match TRBD2. This CDR3 region has 14 residues. The V gene end was trimmed by 5 bases and the J gene end by 9 bases; junction bases not matched to a gene: 5. The CDR3 region is CASSATSGSGEQFF. Here the CDR3 DNA reads TGTGCCAGCAGTGCGACTAGCGGGAGTGGTGAGCAGTTCTTC.

The chain has TRBV7-2 and TRBJ2-2; 9 bases map to TRBD2. Trimming at V came to 4 bases and at J to 4 bases, leaving 7 bases not matched to a gene. The CDR3 runs to 16 residues. Per the germline V gene, CDR1 is SGHTA and CDR2 is FQGNSA. The CDR3 DNA is TGTGCCAGCAGCTATAGACTAGCGGTAACCACCGGGGAGCTGTTTTTT. It specifies CASSYRLAVTTGELFF.

In its sample, this clonotype was seen many times. The V and J genes are TRBV9 and TRBJ2-7; perhaps TRBD2 as D (5 bases). The germline gives CDR1 SGDLS, CDR2 YYNGEE. The CDR3 length is 15 residues. Trimming left V 5 bases short and J 0 bases short, with 15 bases between. This chain's CDR3 is CASSVPGKCSYEQYV. The CDR3 nucleotides are TGTGCCAGCAGTGTTCCCGGGAAGTGCTCCTACGAGCAGTACGTC.

This clonotype was seen a few times. The chain has TRBV6-5 and TRBJ2-3; the D is unclear. The CDR3 spans 16 residues. V was pared by 5 bases and J by 2 bases, with 17 bases between. The germline CDR1 and CDR2 sequences are MNHEY and SVGAGI. CDR3 amino acids: CASSPRPPGTTDTQYF. CDR3 coding DNA: TGTGCCAGCAGTCCCCGACCCCCAGGCACCACAGATACGCAGTATTTT.

The chain employs TRBV25-1 and TRBJ2-5; D is unclear. In germline, CDR1 is MGHDK, CDR2 SYGVNS. This CDR3 has 15 amino acids. Trimming took 5 bases from V and 1 from J, leaving 14 bases between them. The CDR3 sequence is CASSPDFPLQETQYF. In nucleotides, the CDR3 is TGTGCCAGCAGTCCCGACTTCCCCCTCCAAGAGACCCAGTACTTC.

This clonotype was detected only a few times. This sequence joins TRBV6-2 or TRBV6-3 and TRBJ2-4, with 8 positions matching TRBD1. V was pared by 2 bases and J by 0 bases, with 6 bases of the junction left unmatched. The CDR3 runs to 17 residues. Germline CDR1 reads MNHEY; CDR2 reads SVGEGT. In DNA form, the CDR3 reads TGTGCCAGCAGTTACGTGGGGACAGGTGTAGCCAAAAACATTCAGTACTTC. Encoded protein: CASSYVGTGVAKNIQYF.

This clonotype has at least ten counts. The rearrangement uses TRBV7-6 and TRBJ2-1; 9 bases are shared with TRBD2. Germline V gene lookup returns CDR1 SGHVS and CDR2 FNYEAQ. Unmatched junction bases numbered 10, after V lost 6 bases and J lost 4 bases. This CDR3 contains 16 residues. For the CDR3, the DNA is TGTGCCAGCAGTCTTACTAGCGGGCGAATGTACAATGAGCAGTTCTTC. It codes for CASSLTSGRMYNEQFF.

This chain links TRBV7-6 with TRBJ1-2; D gene ambiguous. Between the trimmed V and J ends, which lost 4 bases and 2 bases, there was a span of 5 bases. Germline CDR1 reads SGHVS; CDR2 reads FNYEAQ. The CDR3 is 12 amino acids. The chain's CDR3 is CASSSRNYGYTF. CDR3 nucleotides: TGTGCCAGCAGCTCTAGAAACTATGGCTACACCTTC.